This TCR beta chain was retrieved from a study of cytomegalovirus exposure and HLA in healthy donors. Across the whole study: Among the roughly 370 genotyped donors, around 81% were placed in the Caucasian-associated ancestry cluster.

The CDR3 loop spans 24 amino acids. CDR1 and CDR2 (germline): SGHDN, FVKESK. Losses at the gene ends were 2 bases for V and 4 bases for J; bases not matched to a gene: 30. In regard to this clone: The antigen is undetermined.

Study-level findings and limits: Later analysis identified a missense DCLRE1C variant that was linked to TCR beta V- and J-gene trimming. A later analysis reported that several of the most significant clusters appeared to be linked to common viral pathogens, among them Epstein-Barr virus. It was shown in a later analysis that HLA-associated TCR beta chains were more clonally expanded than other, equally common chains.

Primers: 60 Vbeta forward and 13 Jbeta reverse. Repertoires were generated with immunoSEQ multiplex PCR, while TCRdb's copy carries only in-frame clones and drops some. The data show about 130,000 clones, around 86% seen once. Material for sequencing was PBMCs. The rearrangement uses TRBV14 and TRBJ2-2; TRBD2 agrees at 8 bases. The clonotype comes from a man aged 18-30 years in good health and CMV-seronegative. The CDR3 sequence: CASSQLAGAAGSFWAETLTGELFF. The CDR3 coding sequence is TGTGCCAGCAGCCAACTAGCGGGTGCGGCGGGGAGTTTTTGGGCCGAAACCCTCACCGGGGAGCTGTTTTTT.